The entry below gives a single T cell receptor beta chain sequence along with its context. The data were obtained in a study of cytotoxic CD8 clonotypes in ibrutinib-treated CLL. Germline values: CDR1 SNHLY, CDR2 FYNNEI. V lost 8 bases and J lost 0; bases outside the gene matches: 8. The CDR3 is 18 residues long. Sequenced by immunoSEQ multiplex PCR; TCRdb stores in-frame clones only, minus some. Among under 200,000 clones listed, about four fifths were seen once. The sequence was obtained from a human donor with chronic lymphocytic leukemia. The sample was PBMCs, taken after 24 months of ibrutinib treatment. The genes are TRBV2 and TRBJ2-3; 16 nucleotides match TRBD2. The CDR3 loop is CASGTGTSGGASTDTQYF. CDR3 nucleotides: TGTGCCAGCGGGACCGGGACTAGCGGGGGGGCTAGCACAGATACGCAGTATTTT. Full variable domain (rest looked up from reference TRBV2 and TRBJ2-3): EPEVTQTPSHQVTQMGQEVILRCVPISNHLYFYWYRQILGQKVEFLVSFYNNEISEKSEIFDDQFSVERPDGSNFTLKIRSTKLEDSAMYFCASGTGTSGGASTDTQYFGPGTRLTVL.